These 20 T cell receptor beta chains were all obtained from the same sample, sequenced in a study of blood T cells in healthy people across ages. A second 7 to 11 cycle PCR used barcoded and J-beta primers. TCRdb ran MiXCR on the 5' RACE reads and lists one entry per CDR3 protein. The sample has about 650,000 distinct CDR3 sequences; around 32% are singletons. The sample was blood. Receptors originate from an elderly woman in good health.

In its sample, this clonotype was seen many times. This clone may be a read error of a much larger clone one base away. In DNA form, the CDR3 reads TGTGCCAGCAGTGCTGGGAGGGGGAGTACTAATGAAAAACGGTTTTTT. This gives the protein CASSAGRGSTNEKRFF. The chain recombines TRBV27 with TRBJ1-4; D perhaps matches TRBD1 (6 bases). Germline CDR1 reads MNHEY; CDR2 reads SMNVEV (reference sequence). The CDR3 loop spans 16 amino acids.

In its sample, this clonotype was seen many times. This may arise from a read error, as a much more abundant clone is one base away. The rearrangement uses TRBV29-1 and TRBJ2-1; the match to TRBD1 covers 8 bases. The DNA end lines up better with TRBJ2-7; the J call may be wrong. Germline V gives CDR1 SQVTM, CDR2 ANQGSEA. This CDR3 comprises 14 residues. In DNA form, the CDR3 reads TGCAGCGTCCTAGGGGACAGGTCCTACAATGAGCAGTACTTC. Translated, it gives CSVLGDRSYNEQYF.

This clonotype was seen many times. The chain recombines TRBV4-1 with TRBJ1-3; D perhaps matches TRBD1 (5 bases). This CDR3 is built from 18 residues. The V and J ends lost 0 bases and 0 bases respectively, with 15 bases between them. CDR1 and CDR2 (germline): MGHRA, YSYEKL. CDR3 sequence (DNA): TGCGCCAGCAGCCAAGATACAGGATCCTATGCCTCTGGAAACACCATATATTTT. This codes for CASSQDTGSYASGNTIYF.

This clonotype was detected many times. A much bigger clone sits one base away, suggesting this may be a read error. This rearrangement joins TRBV5-1 to TRBJ2-7, with 9 nucleotides matching TRBD1. The CDR3 is made up of 15 amino acids. The trim removed 1 base at V and 7 bases at J, leaving 9 bases unmatched. The germline CDR1 and CDR2 sequences are SGHRS and YFSETQ. CDR3 loop: CASSLRQGGYNEQYF. The CDR3 DNA reads TGCGCCAGCAGCTTGAGACAGGGGGGGTACAATGAGCAGTACTTC.

This clonotype was detected ten times or more. V and J are TRBV15 and TRBJ1-2; a possible D gene is TRBD1 (5 bases). The V gene's germline CDR1 is LNHNV and CDR2 YYDKDF (reference sequence). Trimming shortened V by 1 base and J by 8 bases, and 11 bases separated the two germline ends. This CDR3 is built from 13 residues. CDR3 residues: CATSRGTSEGYTF. In nucleotides, the CDR3 is TGTGCCACCAGCAGAGGGACATCGGAAGGCTACACCTTC.

Only a few counts were recorded for this clonotype. A read error may explain this, as a much larger clone is one base away. The rearrangement links TRBV29-1 to TRBJ1-4; no reliable D call. The length of the CDR3 is 11 residues. The germline V gene has CDR1 SQVTM and CDR2 ANQGSEA. CDR3 protein: CSVEDREKRFF. CDR3 coding DNA: TGCAGCGTTGAAGATCGTGAAAAACGGTTTTTT. The full variable domain, rest sourced from reference TRBV29-1 and TRBJ1-4, is SAVISQKPSRDICQRGTSLTIQCQVDSQVTMMFWYRQQPGQSLTLIATANQGSEATYESGFVIDKFPISRPNLTFSTLTVSNMSPEDSSIYLCSVEDREKRFFGSGTQLSVL.

There are many counts of this clonotype. The rearrangement uses TRBV6-2 or TRBV6-3 and TRBJ1-1; D is possibly TRBD1 (5 bases). CDR3 length equals 13 residues. Germline CDR1 is MNHEY and CDR2 is SVGEGT. Between the trimmed V and J ends, which lost 5 bases and 5 bases, there was a span of 12 bases. CDR3 DNA: TGTGCCAGCAGTCCCCCCCGGGGGACTGAAGCTTTCTTT. Its protein is CASSPPRGTEAFF.

This clonotype appeared a few times. The chain joins TRBV6-1 to TRBJ1-5; D gene uncertain. This CDR3 comprises 16 residues. V dropped 0 bases and J dropped 3 bases, with 12 bases sitting between them. The germline V gene encodes CDR1 MNHNS and CDR2 SASEGT. CDR3 sequence (DNA): TGTGCCAGCAGTGAAGCGGGAGGGCGGGTCAATCAGCCCCAGCATTTT. The encoded protein is CASSEAGGRVNQPQHF.

The rearrangement links TRBV12-3 or TRBV12-4 to TRBJ2-5; weak D call: TRBD2 (7 bases). The CDR3 is 14 amino acids. Trimming removed 6 bases from V and 5 bases from J, with 16 bases in between. Here the CDR3 reads CASSSQGLYETQYF. The CDR3 DNA sequence: TGTGCCAGCAGCTCACAGGGACTATACGAGACCCAGTACTTC.

This clonotype appeared many times. This chain joins TRBV6-6 and TRBJ2-1; TRBD2 aligns across 7 bases. V lost 6 bases and J lost 5; bases outside the gene matches: 4. The CDR3 is 13 residues long. From germline, CDR1 is MNHNY and CDR2 SVGAGI (reference sequence). CDR3 sequence (DNA): TGTGCCAGCAGCCGGGACTACCACAATGAGCAGTTCTTC. Its translation: CASSRDYHNEQFF.

The sample holds many counts of this clonotype. The rearrangement links TRBV24-1 to TRBJ2-1, with TRBD2 matching over 11 bases. CDR1 KGHDR and CDR2 SFDVKD come from the germline V gene. The CDR3 sequence is 16 residues long. J gave up 8 bases and V 3 bases, and 8 bases lay outside the gene matches. Written as DNA, the CDR3 is TGTGCCACCAGTGATGCCGGGACTAGCGGCGGTTATGAGCAGTTCTTC. This gives the protein CATSDAGTSGGYEQFF.

The genes are TRBV6-1 and TRBJ1-5, with a possible D match to TRBD1 (5 bases). From germline, CDR1 is MNHNS and CDR2 SASEGT. The CDR3 runs to 15 residues. The V end lost 6 bases, the J end lost 7 bases, and 19 bases lay between the germline ends. The CDR3 loop reads CASRVRDLLGQPQHF. The CDR3 bases are TGTGCCAGCAGGGTCCGGGACCTCCTAGGGCAGCCCCAGCATTTT.

This clonotype was detected a few times. The chain employs TRBV19 and TRBJ1-1; TRBD1 is a possible D gene (5 bases). With 10 bases removed from V and 4 bases from J, the gap between germline ends came to 16 bases. From germline, CDR1 is LNHDA and CDR2 SQIVND (reference sequence). This CDR3 has 13 amino acids. Written as DNA, the CDR3 is TGTGCCACCGGGGCAGTCGGGGGCACTGAAGCTTTCTTT. Translation: CATGAVGGTEAFF.

This clonotype was seen repeatedly, ten times or more. The genes are TRBV12-3 or TRBV12-4 and TRBJ1-1; D not resolved. This CDR3 is built from 10 residues. V lost 8 bases and J 3 bases, leaving 4 bases between the germline ends. DNA of the CDR3: TGTGCCAGCGGAGACACTGAAGCTTTCTTT. Residues: CASGDTEAFF.

This clonotype was seen repeatedly, ten times or more. The chain recombines TRBV7-2 with TRBJ2-1; TRBD2 agrees at 12 bases. Germline-derived CDR1 and CDR2 are SGHTA and FQGNSA. Unmatched junction bases numbered 5, after V lost 2 bases and J lost 0 bases. This CDR3 comprises 18 residues. The CDR3 sequence is CASSLPSGGGPSYNEQFF. The CDR3, as DNA: TGTGCCAGCAGCTTACCTAGCGGGGGGGGACCCTCCTACAATGAGCAGTTCTTC.

In its sample, this clonotype was seen many times. V is TRBV9 and J is TRBJ2-5, with unresolved D. This CDR3 comprises 15 residues. Trimming removed 0 bases at V and 2 bases at J, with 11 bases between. From germline, CDR1 is SGDLS and CDR2 YYNGEE. Here the CDR3 DNA reads TGTGCCAGCAGCGTAGCTCCGAGGTTACAAGAGACCCAGTACTTC. It translates to CASSVAPRLQETQYF.

This clonotype was counted at least ten times. This chain joins TRBV5-1 and TRBJ1-6, with TRBD1 matching over 7 bases. Germline CDR1 and CDR2: SGHRS and YFSETQ. The CDR3 has 14 residues. V gave up 4 bases and J gave up 10 bases; unmatched junction bases: 8. This CDR3 is CASSPGTVNSPLHF. The CDR3 nucleotides read TGCGCCAGCAGCCCGGGGACAGTTAACTCACCCCTCCACTTT.

This rearrangement joins TRBV30 to TRBJ2-1; weak D call: TRBD2 (6 bases). There are 11 residues in the CDR3. V shed 6 bases and J shed 7 bases, with 10 bases lying between them. Germline CDR1 GTSNPN, CDR2 SVGIG (reference sequence). The CDR3 DNA follows: TGTGCCTGCGCGGGGATGAATGAGCAGTTCTTC. Protein: CACAGMNEQFF. Complete variable domain (other parts from reference TRBV30 and TRBJ2-1): SQTIHQWPATLVQPVGSPLSLECTVEGTSNPNLYWYRQAAGRGLQLLFYSVGIGQISSEVPQNLSASRPQDRQFILSSKKLLLSDSGFYLCACAGMNEQFFGPGTRLTVL.

This clonotype was counted ten times or more. This sequence joins TRBV7-9 and TRBJ2-7; the D gene is possibly TRBD2 (5 bases). There are 13 residues in the CDR3. CDR1 is SEHNR, CDR2 FQNEAQ, per germline (reference sequence). Deletions cut 1 base from V and 6 bases from J, with 10 bases between. The CDR3 region is CASSLDLTSEQYF. The CDR3 DNA is TGTGCCAGCAGCTTAGACCTCACTAGCGAGCAGTACTTC. The variable domain in full, with the rest retrieved from reference TRBV7-9 and TRBJ2-7, is DTGVSQNPRHKITKRGQNVTFRCDPISEHNRLYWYRQTLGQGPEFLTYFQNEAQLEKSRLLSDRFSAERPKGSFSTLEIQRTEQGDSAMYLCASSLDLTSEQYFGPGTRLTVT.

This clonotype has ten or more counts. The V gene is TRBV7-3, the J gene TRBJ1-2; D perhaps matches TRBD1 (6 bases). V was trimmed by 5 bases and J by 4 bases, leaving 11 bases between them. The CDR3 is 13 amino acids. Germline lookup yields CDR1 SGHTA and CDR2 FQGTGA. The CDR3 loop reads CASSPQGPYGYTF. The CDR3 DNA reads as TGTGCCAGCAGCCCCCAGGGGCCCTATGGCTACACCTTC.